The clone carrying this TCR beta chain was observed a few times. The antigen remains unidentified. The data belong to a study of T cells after yellow fever vaccination. Study-wide results and caveats: Clones from primary vaccination mostly reappeared after the booster (96% CD4, approximately 91% CD8).

V shed 4 bases and J 4 bases; nucleotides not matched to a gene: 3. The CDR3 is 16 residues long. CDR1 is MDHEN and CDR2 is SYDVKM in the germline V gene. TCRdb processed the 5' RACE reads anew with MiXCR; each CDR3 protein has one entry. The sample holds fewer than 350,000 distinct CDR3 sequences, around 4.5% seen once. The origin of this receptor is a man younger than 30 who received the YFV17D yellow fever vaccine. Sequencing used PBMCs, obtained 15 days after the yellow fever booster vaccination. The chain is built from TRBV28 and TRBJ2-1, with TRBD2 matching 14 bases. CDR3 nucleotide sequence: TGTGCCAGCAGTTCCAGGACTAGCGGGGGGTACAATGAGCAGTTCTTC. Residues: CASSSRTSGGYNEQFF.